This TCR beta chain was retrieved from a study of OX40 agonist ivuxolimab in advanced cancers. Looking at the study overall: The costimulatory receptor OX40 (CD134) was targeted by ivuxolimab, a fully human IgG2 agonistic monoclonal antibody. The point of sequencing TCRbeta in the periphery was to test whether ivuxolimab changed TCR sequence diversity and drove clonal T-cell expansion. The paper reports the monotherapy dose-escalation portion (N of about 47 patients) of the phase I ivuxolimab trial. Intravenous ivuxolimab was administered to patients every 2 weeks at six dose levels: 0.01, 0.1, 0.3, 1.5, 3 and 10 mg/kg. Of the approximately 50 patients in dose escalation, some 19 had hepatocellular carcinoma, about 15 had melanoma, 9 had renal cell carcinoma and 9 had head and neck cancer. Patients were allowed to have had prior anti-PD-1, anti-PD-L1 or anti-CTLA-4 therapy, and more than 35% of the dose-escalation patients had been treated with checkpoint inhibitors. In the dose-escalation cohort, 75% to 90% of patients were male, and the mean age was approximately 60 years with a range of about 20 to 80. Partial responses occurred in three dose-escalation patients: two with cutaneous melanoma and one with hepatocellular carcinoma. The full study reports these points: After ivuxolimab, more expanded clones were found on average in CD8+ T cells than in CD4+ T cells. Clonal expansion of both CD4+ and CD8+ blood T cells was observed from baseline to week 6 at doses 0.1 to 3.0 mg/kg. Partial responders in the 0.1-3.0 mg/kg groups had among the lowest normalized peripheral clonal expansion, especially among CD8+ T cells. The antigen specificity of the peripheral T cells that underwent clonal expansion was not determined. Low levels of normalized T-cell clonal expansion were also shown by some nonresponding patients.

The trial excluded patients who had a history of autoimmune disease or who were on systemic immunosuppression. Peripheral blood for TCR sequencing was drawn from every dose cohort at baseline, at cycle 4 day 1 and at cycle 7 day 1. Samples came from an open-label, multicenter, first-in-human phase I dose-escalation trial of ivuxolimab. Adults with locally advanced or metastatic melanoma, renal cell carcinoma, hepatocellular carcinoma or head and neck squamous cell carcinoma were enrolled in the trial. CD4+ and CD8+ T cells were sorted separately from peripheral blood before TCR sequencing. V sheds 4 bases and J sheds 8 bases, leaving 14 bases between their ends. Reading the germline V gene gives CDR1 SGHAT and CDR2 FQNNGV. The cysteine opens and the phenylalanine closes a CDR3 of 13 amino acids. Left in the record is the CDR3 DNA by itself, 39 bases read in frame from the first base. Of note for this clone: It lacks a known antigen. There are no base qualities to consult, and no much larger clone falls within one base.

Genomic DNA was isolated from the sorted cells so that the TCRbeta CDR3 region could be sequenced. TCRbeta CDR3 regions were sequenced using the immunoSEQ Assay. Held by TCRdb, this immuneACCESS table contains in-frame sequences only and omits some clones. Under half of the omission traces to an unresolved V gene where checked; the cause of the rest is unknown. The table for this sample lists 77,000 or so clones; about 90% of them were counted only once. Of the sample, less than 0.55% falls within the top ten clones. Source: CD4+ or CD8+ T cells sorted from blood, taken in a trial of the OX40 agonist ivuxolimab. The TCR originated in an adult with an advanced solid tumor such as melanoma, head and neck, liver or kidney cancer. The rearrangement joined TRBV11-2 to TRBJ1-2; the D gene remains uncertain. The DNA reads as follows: TGTGCCAGCAGCTCCCAAGGGTTCAACGGCTACACCTTC. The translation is CASSSQGFNGYTF.